This T cell receptor (beta chain) was captured by sequencing in a study of beta chain features in type 1 diabetes. About the study: Healthy donors and patients had similar age, gender and cell yields. Findings and limits, study-wide: cDNA-based reads could over-represent cells with high TCR expression. Moderate but significant shortening of TCRB CDR3s was recorded in all four CD4+ subsets from Type 1 diabetes patients. In these data, an HLA type influence on TCRB rearrangement remained unresolved. Researchers caution that PCR might favor shorter templates, equally among patients and controls.

Expressed TCRB transcripts were sequenced because the entire RNA isolate underwent reverse transcription. The assay was immunoSEQ multiplex PCR, and TCRdb's table has in-frame clones only and misses some. The data hold about 130,000 clones, with around 9% observed a single time. In its sample, this clone was seen a few times. The antigen is not known. This sequence originates from a man in his thirties or forties with type 1 diabetes. The source material was central memory CD4+ T cells from blood.

CDR3 sequence: CASSRGQSNEQFF. DNA of the CDR3: TGTGCCAGCAGCCGAGGACAGAGCAATGAGCAGTTCTTC. The V and J genes are TRBV11-2 and TRBJ2-1, with D perhaps matching TRBD1 (6 bases). The CDR3 consists of 13 residues. V was clipped by 5 bases and J by 6 bases, with 11 bases between them. Germline V gene lookup returns CDR1 SGHAT and CDR2 FQNNGV.